A selection of T cell receptor beta chains follows, all from one sample in a study of cytomegalovirus exposure and HLA in healthy donors. Some clones are missing from TCRdb's copy, which holds only in-frame ones; the method was immunoSEQ multiplex PCR. The table has under 80,000 clones, around 75% seen once. What was sequenced was PBMCs. The source of these receptors is a man aged 45 to 65 in good health and CMV-seropositive. Each CDR3 is given with its conserved first and last residue. D genes are given only for firm matches. Only some rows state a clone size, as once, few, many or a class for expanded clones.

- - TRBJ2-4 TRBV18 CASSPRLASSKNIQYF TGTGCCAGCTCACCACGCCTCGCGTCCTCCAAAAACATTCAGTACTTC
- TRBD1 TRBJ1-6 TRBV9 CASSLGQYNSPLHF TGTGCCAGCAGCTTGGGACAGTATAATTCACCCCTCCACTTT
- - TRBJ1-1 TRBV12-5 CASALQVWGTEAFF TGTGCTAGTGCCTTACAGGTGTGGGGCACTGAAGCTTTCTTT
- - TRBJ2-3 TRBV6-5 CASRTDSATDTQYF TGTGCCAGCAGAACGGACAGTGCCACAGATACGCAGTATTTT
- - TRBJ1-2 TRBV19 CASDSRRGYTF TGTGCCAGTGACAGTCGGCGGGGCTACACCTTC
- TRBD1 TRBJ1-6 TRBV7-2 CASSKGQENSPLHF TGTGCCAGCAGCAAGGGACAGGAAAATTCACCCCTCCACTTT
- TRBD2 TRBJ2-3 TRBV5-4 CASNLAGGPTDTQYF TGTGCCAGCAACTTAGCGGGAGGGCCCACAGATACGCAGTATTTT
- - TRBJ1-5 TRBV6-1 CASSSESMNQPQHF TGTGCCAGCAGTTCTGAGAGTATGAATCAGCCCCAGCATTTT
- - TRBJ1-4 TRBV6-1 CASSAKTGFNEKLFF TGTGCCAGCAGTGCCAAAACAGGGTTCAATGAAAAACTGTTTTTT
- - TRBJ2-1 TRBV29-1 CSATSRGVGNEQFF TGCAGCGCAACTTCGCGCGGGGTGGGGAATGAGCAGTTCTTC
once TRBD2 TRBJ2-1 TRBV29-1 CSVREVYNEQFF TGCAGCGTCCGGGAGGTGTACAATGAGCAGTTCTTC
- - TRBJ2-7 TRBV19 CASSIGASRYEQYF TGTGCCAGTAGTATAGGCGCCTCCCGGTACGAGCAGTACTTC
- - TRBJ2-1 TRBV7-9 CASSLGARADEQFF TGTGCCAGCAGCTTAGGGGCCAGGGCCGATGAGCAGTTCTTC
- TRBD1 TRBJ1-5 TRBV27 CASGLGGQGWQPQHF TGTGCCAGCGGTTTAGGAGGACAGGGTTGGCAGCCCCAGCATTTT
- - TRBJ1-2 TRBV9 CASRQGYGYTF TGTGCCAGCAGACAGGGTTATGGCTACACCTTC
- - TRBJ2-7 TRBV27 CASSLQGSYEQYF TGTGCCAGCAGTTTACAGGGATCCTACGAGCAGTACTTC
few - TRBJ1-1 TRBV7-2 CASSLVSAGFEAFF TGTGCCAGCAGCTTAGTCTCGGCAGGGTTTGAAGCTTTCTTT
- - TRBJ1-1 TRBV7-6 CASSLQTEAFF TGTGCCAGCAGCTTGCAGACTGAAGCTTTCTTT
- - TRBJ1-5 TRBV2 CASRVSREQKPQHF TGTGCCAGCAGGGTATCCCGGGAACAAAAGCCCCAGCATTTT
- - TRBJ1-5 TRBV6-1 CASSPKQDGGQPQHF TGTGCCAGCAGTCCCAAACAAGACGGGGGACAGCCCCAGCATTTT
- - TRBJ2-7 TRBV12-1 CASSFASAGWYF TGTGCCAGCAGCTTTGCGTCGGCAGGGTGGTACTTC
- - TRBJ1-5 TRBV2 CASSRDDVPQHF TGTGCCAGCAGCCGGGATGATGTGCCCCAGCATTTT
- TRBD2 TRBJ2-3 TRBV7-2 CASSVSGIVDTQYF TGTGCCAGCAGCGTTAGCGGGATTGTAGATACGCAGTATTTT
- - TRBJ1-1 TRBV29-1 CSVVTFSEAFF TGCAGCGTGGTGACATTCTCCGAAGCTTTCTTT
- TRBD1 TRBJ2-3 TRBV6-6 CASQDRGSSTDTQYF TGTGCCAGCCAAGACAGGGGATCTAGCACAGATACGCAGTATTTT
once TRBD2 TRBJ2-7 TRBV28 CASRSSGRGYEQYF TGTGCCAGCAGGTCTAGCGGGAGGGGCTACGAGCAGTACTTC
once - TRBJ1-5 TRBV30 CAEIGAGGNQPQHF TGTGCCGAGATTGGGGCAGGGGGCAATCAGCCCCAGCATTTT
- - TRBJ1-5 TRBV6-5 CASNSRDINNQPQHF TGTGCCAGCAACTCCCGGGACATCAACAATCAGCCCCAGCATTTT
- - TRBJ2-2 TRBV5-1 CASSLVKDSATTGELFF TGCGCCAGCAGCTTGGTCAAAGACAGTGCGACGACCGGGGAGCTGTTTTTT
- - TRBJ2-2 TRBV18 CASSLRTPGTPSGGELFF TGTGCCAGCTCACTTCGTACCCCCGGGACACCCTCAGGGGGGGAGCTGTTTTTT
once TRBD1 TRBJ1-6 TRBV5-6 CASSLVGQGLVDSPLHF TGTGCCAGCAGCTTGGTCGGACAGGGATTGGTTGATTCACCCCTCCACTTT
few TRBD2 TRBJ2-2 TRBV7-6 CASSSRVAGGPTGELFF TGTGCCAGCAGCTCCCGGGTAGCGGGAGGGCCCACCGGGGAGCTGTTTTTT
once TRBD2 TRBJ2-1 TRBV7-9 CASSLLGGINNEQFF TGTGCCAGCAGCTTGCTCGGGGGGATCAACAATGAGCAGTTCTTC
- TRBD2 TRBJ2-7 TRBV7-9 CASSSLEREGYEQYF TGTGCCAGCAGTTCTCTAGAGCGGGAGGGCTACGAGCAGTACTTC
- - TRBJ2-3 TRBV5-4 CASSGLIGTDTQYF TGTGCCAGCAGCGGACTAATTGGCACAGATACGCAGTATTTT
few TRBD1 TRBJ2-3 TRBV15 CATSFQGAPGETPYF TGTGCCACCAGTTTCCAGGGGGCGCCTGGGGAGACCCCGTACTTC
- - TRBJ1-1 TRBV6-5 CASSTGPTEAFF TGTGCCAGCAGTACAGGGCCGACTGAAGCTTTCTTT
few - TRBJ2-3 TRBV15 CATSLQGAPGETPYF TGTGCCACCAGTTTACAGGGCGCGCCTGGGGAGACCCCGTACTTC
- TRBD1 TRBJ1-1 TRBV27 CASSTVGQGMRNTEAFF TGTGCCAGCAGTACCGTAGGACAGGGGATGAGGAACACTGAAGCTTTCTTT
- - TRBJ2-7 TRBV7-9 CASSSLPYEQYF TGTGCCAGCAGCTCCCTTCCATACGAGCAGTACTTC
few - TRBJ2-4 TRBV28 CASSFRGGGKNIQYF TGTGCCAGCAGTTTCCGGGGTGGGGGGAAAAACATTCAGTACTTC
once - TRBJ2-2 TRBV4-1 CASSPLRPGELFF TGCGCCAGCAGCCCCCTTCGTCCCGGGGAGCTGTTTTTT
- - TRBJ2-7 TRBV9 CASSVGEGGTWYEQYF TGTGCCAGCAGCGTAGGAGAGGGGGGGACTTGGTACGAGCAGTACTTC
- TRBD2 TRBJ2-5 TRBV6-1 CASSESGGIVSWETQYF TGTGCCAGCAGTGAATCGGGGGGAATTGTCTCCTGGGAGACCCAGTACTTC
- TRBD1 TRBJ1-5 TRBV18 CASSPPGQGIFSNQPQHF TGTGCCAGCTCACCACCCGGACAGGGAATCTTTAGCAATCAGCCCCAGCATTTT
- TRBD2 TRBJ2-1 TRBV5-1 CASSLGVAGGYEQFF TGCGCCAGCAGCCTGGGCGTAGCGGGAGGGTATGAGCAGTTCTTC
- TRBD1 TRBJ2-7 TRBV30 CDWTRQGIYEQYF TGTGACTGGACCAGACAGGGGATCTACGAGCAGTACTTC
- - TRBJ1-1 TRBV7-9 CASTPSTYRDGNTEAFF TGTGCCAGCACCCCGAGCACCTACAGGGACGGGAACACTGAAGCTTTCTTT
- - TRBJ1-6 TRBV4-2 CASSQGDIILNSPLHF TGTGCCAGCAGCCAGGGGGACATCATACTTAATTCCCCCCTCCACTTT
- TRBD1 TRBJ1-1 TRBV5-1 CASSRGIRDRGGTEAFF TGCGCCAGCAGCAGAGGGATACGGGACAGGGGAGGTACTGAAGCTTTCTTT
- - TRBJ1-3 TRBV30 CAWSVSSVDTIYF TGTGCCTGGAGTGTATCGTCTGTAGACACCATATATTTT
- TRBD1 TRBJ2-2 TRBV19 CASRYGTGNTGELFF TGTGCCAGCAGATACGGGACAGGGAACACCGGGGAGCTGTTTTTT
- - TRBJ2-2 TRBV7-9 CSSRLQGANTGELFF TGTTCCAGCAGACTTCAGGGCGCGAACACCGGGGAGCTGTTTTTT